A single T cell receptor (beta chain) is shown here with its context. From germline, CDR1 is SNHLY and CDR2 FYNNEI. The CDR3 is made up of 14 amino acids. Trimming left V 5 bases short and J 5 bases short, with 15 bases between. TCRdb re-called the RT-PCR reads with MiXCR, one entry per CDR3 protein. The profile shows about 680,000 distinct CDR3 sequences, approximately 15% of them singletons. The material sequenced was memory CD4+ T cells from blood. The rearrangement links TRBV2 to TRBJ1-2; a weak D match, TRBD1 (6 bases). This receptor was identified in a female donor in good health, serving as a healthy control. In nucleotides, the CDR3 is TGTGCCAGCAGTCCGGACAGTGGCCCATATGGCTACACCTTC. The encoded protein is CASSPDSGPYGYTF.